This T cell receptor (beta chain) was sequenced in a study of Ad26.COV2.S vaccination and SARS-CoV-2 variants. CDR3 length equals 13 residues. The V and J ends lost 3 bases and 6 bases respectively, with 9 bases between them. Germline V CDR1 and CDR2: MNHEY, SMNVEV (reference sequence). The treatment here: about 20 received Ad26.COV2.S at low or high dose, single or two shots; 5 received placebo; per-sample allocation not given. The samples date from day 63 after the first vaccine or placebo injection. The sample came from a Boston adult aged 18-55 years. This clone was detected only once. The method was immunoSEQ multiplex PCR; TCRdb's version includes in-frame clones alone and lacks a portion of them. The profile shows roughly 500,000 clones, approximately 92% of them singletons.

The source was peripheral blood, collected in a trial of Ad26.COV2.S vaccine versus placebo. The gene calls are TRBV27 and TRBJ2-1; D not certain. The receptor's source is a person between 18 and 60 years old who received the Ad26.COV2.S COVID-19 vaccine or a placebo. In nucleotides, the CDR3 is TGTGCCAGCAGTTTCCTCCTTGTCAATGAGCAGTTCTTC. Translated, it gives CASSFLLVNEQFF.